A single sample is the source of the 28 T cell receptor beta chains below, sequenced in a study of OX40 agonist ivuxolimab in advanced cancers. Here immunoSEQ multiplex PCR was the method, and the copy in TCRdb shows in-frame clones only, minus some. This table holds more than 50,000 clones, 94% found once. Material: CD4+ or CD8+ T cells sorted from blood, obtained in a trial of the OX40 agonist ivuxolimab. The receptors were sampled from an adult with an advanced solid tumor such as melanoma, head and neck, liver or kidney cancer.

The chain carries TRBV29-1 and TRBJ2-2; TRBD1 might be the D (5 bases). Trimming left V 5 bases short and J 5 bases short, with 18 bases between. CDR1 is SQVTM, CDR2 ANQGSEA, per germline. This CDR3 is 15 amino acids long. The CDR3 is CSVFPPGLSTGELFF. The CDR3 DNA reads TGCAGCGTTTTTCCCCCAGGGTTAAGTACCGGGGAGCTGTTTTTT.

This clone was found once. The CDR3 region is CASSYGEGNGEQYF. As DNA, the CDR3 is TGTGCCAGCAGTTACGGGGAAGGAAACGGAGAGCAGTACTTC. The chain is built from TRBV6-8 and TRBJ2-7; D unresolved. Germline loops: CDR1 MNHGY, CDR2 SAAAGT. Trimming cost V 2 bases and J 7 bases, with 15 bases left between them. This CDR3 has 14 amino acids.

This clone was counted once. The CDR3 loop is CASSIAQGKTGELFF. DNA of the CDR3: TGTGCCAGTAGTATAGCGCAGGGCAAGACCGGGGAGCTGTTTTTT. V is TRBV19 and J is TRBJ2-2; D might be TRBD1 (5 bases). V lost 1 base, J lost 5 bases, and 11 bases lay in between. Germline V gives CDR1 LNHDA, CDR2 SQIVND (reference sequence). The CDR3 length is 15 residues.

The V and J genes are TRBV5-1 and TRBJ2-7; D not certain. The germline CDR1 and CDR2 sequences are SGHRS and YFSETQ. The CDR3 covers 14 residues. V was cut by 5 bases and J by 2 bases, with 14 bases left in between. CDR3 DNA sequence: TGCGCCAGCAGACCCCTGGACGGAACCTACGAGCAGTACTTC. It yields the protein CASRPLDGTYEQYF.

The rearrangement joins TRBV4-2 to TRBJ2-5; D gene uncertain. Trimming took off 1 base at V and 7 bases at J, with 4 bases between the two ends. The CDR3 is 11 amino acids. The germline CDR1 and CDR2 sequences are LGHNA and YNFKEQ. CDR3 loop: CASSQVGTQYF. The CDR3 DNA reads as TGTGCCAGCAGCCAAGTGGGGACCCAGTACTTC.

V usage is TRBV29-1 and J usage is TRBJ2-7; a weak D match, TRBD1 (7 bases). This CDR3 contains 13 residues. From germline, CDR1 is SQVTM and CDR2 ANQGSEA. With 6 bases removed from V and 2 bases from J, the gap between germline ends came to 14 bases. This CDR3 is CSVNGGQPYEQYF. As DNA, the CDR3 is TGCAGCGTCAACGGGGGACAGCCCTACGAGCAGTACTTC.

This chain joins TRBV9 and TRBJ2-5; the D gene is possibly TRBD1 (5 bases). Germline V CDR1 and CDR2: SGDLS, YYNGEE. V was clipped by 0 bases and J by 2 bases, with 17 bases between them. The CDR3 is made up of 17 amino acids. The CDR3 DNA is TGTGCCAGCAGCGTAGAGGGGCGGAGAGGACAACAAGAGACCCAGTACTTC. Translating it yields CASSVEGRRGQQETQYF.

The CDR3 DNA reads TGCGCCAGCAGCTTGGAGGCAGGTGGGGCCGTTAATGAAAAACTGTTTTTT. It is translated as CASSLEAGGAVNEKLFF. This sequence joins TRBV5-1 and TRBJ1-4; tentatively, D is TRBD1 (5 bases). Trimming left V 0 bases short and J 4 bases short, with 16 bases between. This CDR3 has 17 amino acids. Germline lookup yields CDR1 SGHRS and CDR2 YFSETQ.

Only one count was recorded for this clone. The rearrangement links TRBV21-1 to TRBJ2-2; the table gives TRBD2 as D, unverified against the DNA. TRBV21-1 is listed as a pseudogene. This CDR3 region has 17 residues. The CDR3 DNA follows: TGTGCCAGCAGCCGATTGATGGGGACGGGGGACACCGGGGAGCTGTTTTTT. Its protein product is CASSRLMGTGDTGELFF.

This chain joins TRBV4-3 and TRBJ2-1; D possibly corresponds to TRBD2 (6 bases). CDR1 is LGHNA and CDR2 is YSLEER in the germline V gene. The CDR3 runs 18 residues. V lost 0 bases and J lost 0, with 15 bases in between. DNA for the CDR3: TGCGCCAGCAGCCAAGAAGAATTAGCGGTGAGCTCCTACAATGAGCAGTTCTTC. This codes for CASSQEELAVSSYNEQFF.

The chain links TRBV28 to TRBJ2-7; 7 nucleotides align to TRBD2. CDR3 length equals 15 residues. Germline V gene sequence: CDR1 MDHEN, CDR2 SYDVKM. Losses at the gene ends were 2 bases for V and 2 bases for J; bases not matched to a gene: 6. The DNA of the CDR3 is TGTGCCAGCAGTTTAGTAGCGGGTCATGCCTACGAGCAGTACTTC. It specifies CASSLVAGHAYEQYF. Full variable domain (rest looked up from reference TRBV28 and TRBJ2-7): DVKVTQSSRYLVKRTGEKVFLECVQDMDHENMFWYRQDPGLGLRLIYFSYDVKMKEKGDIPEGYSVSREKKERFSLILESASTNQTSMYLCASSLVAGHAYEQYFGPGTRLTVT.

This sequence joins TRBV30 and TRBJ1-2; unclear D gene. The V end lost 0 bases, the J end lost 8 bases, and 7 bases lay between the germline ends. Germline assignment: CDR1 GTSNPN and CDR2 SVGIG (reference sequence). CDR3 length: 11 amino acids. The CDR3 bases are TGTGCCTGGAGTGTCTCAACCGGCTACACCTTC. Amino acids: CAWSVSTGYTF.

The chain has TRBV28 and TRBJ2-1, with 10 positions matching TRBD2. CDR1 is MDHEN and CDR2 is SYDVKM in the germline V gene. The length of the CDR3 is 14 residues. Unmatched junction bases numbered 4, after V lost 4 bases and J lost 7 bases. The CDR3 bases are TGTGCCAGCAGTTCTGGACTAGCGGAGAATGAGCAGTTCTTC. Translation: CASSSGLAENEQFF.

The V call is TRBV4-3, the J call TRBJ2-2, with 7 nucleotides matching TRBD2. Germline V gene data show CDR1 as LGHNA and CDR2 as YSLEER. J was trimmed by 4 bases and V by 0 bases; bases with no gene match: 5. The CDR3 length is 16 residues. The chain's CDR3 is CASSQDLGGSTGELFF. The CDR3 region has the DNA TGCGCCAGCAGCCAAGACCTAGGCGGGAGCACCGGGGAGCTGTTTTTT.

The chain recombines TRBV7-9 with TRBJ2-1; no clear D. Trimming left V 2 bases short and J 9 bases short, with 14 bases between. CDR3 length: 14 amino acids. Germline loops: CDR1 SEHNR, CDR2 FQNEAQ (reference sequence). The CDR3 sequence is CASSLSRLGFEQFF. The CDR3 DNA follows: TGTGCCAGCAGCTTATCTAGACTTGGATTTGAGCAGTTCTTC. Variable domain in full (rest from reference TRBV7-9 and TRBJ2-1): DTGVSQNPRHKITKRGQNVTFRCDPISEHNRLYWYRQTLGQGPEFLTYFQNEAQLEKSRLLSDRFSAERPKGSFSTLEIQRTEQGDSAMYLCASSLSRLGFEQFFGPGTRLTVL.

The chain joins TRBV5-6 to TRBJ1-1; the D gene is possibly TRBD1 (5 bases). Germline assignment: CDR1 SGHDT and CDR2 YYEEEE. This CDR3 is 14 amino acids long. Trimming took 1 base from V and 1 from J, leaving 8 bases between them. CDR3 loop: CASSLSGPNTEAFF. The CDR3 coding sequence is TGTGCCAGCAGCTTGTCAGGGCCGAACACTGAAGCTTTCTTT. Complete variable domain (other parts from reference TRBV5-6 and TRBJ1-1): DAGVTQSPTHLIKTRGQQVTLRCSPKSGHDTVSWYQQALGQGPQFIFQYYEEEERQRGNFPDRFSGHQFPNYSSELNVNALLLGDSALYLCASSLSGPNTEAFFGQGTRLTVV.

This chain connects TRBV7-3 to TRBJ2-6, with D unresolved. The CDR3 has 13 residues. V gave up 4 bases and J gave up 7 bases, with 8 bases separating them. Germline V CDR1 and CDR2: SGHTA, FQGTGA. CDR3 nucleotides: TGTGCCAGCAGCTCCCTAAACGCCAACGTCCTGACTTTC. Protein product: CASSSLNANVLTF.

This sequence joins TRBV7-2 and TRBJ2-7, with TRBD2 identical over 7 bases. CDR1 and CDR2 (germline): SGHTA, FQGNSA. The V and J ends lost 5 bases and 4 bases, in that order; junction bases with no gene match: 5. This CDR3 spans 13 amino acids. The DNA of the CDR3 is TGTGCCAGCAGCGGGACTAACGGGTACGAGCAGTACTTC. This codes for CASSGTNGYEQYF. Full variable domain (outside the CDR3, taken from reference TRBV7-2 and TRBJ2-7): GAGVSQSPSNKVTEKGKDVELRCDPISGHTALYWYRQSLGQGLEFLIYFQGNSAPDKSGLPSDRFSAERTGGSVSTLTIQRTQQEDSAVYLCASSGTNGYEQYFGPGTRLTVT.

V usage is TRBV7-9 and J usage is TRBJ1-2; perhaps TRBD1 as D (5 bases). The germline V and J ends were trimmed by 1 base and 2 bases, with 8 bases remaining between them. The CDR3 has 14 residues. CDR1 is SEHNR and CDR2 is FQNEAQ in the germline V gene (reference sequence). The CDR3 region has the DNA TGTGCCAGCAGCTTAGGGGAGGGGAACTATGGCTACACCTTC. Translation: CASSLGEGNYGYTF.

V gene TRBV19 combines with J gene TRBJ2-7; D is perhaps TRBD1 or TRBD2 (5 bases each). The CDR3 is made up of 15 amino acids. Per germline, CDR1 LNHDA and CDR2 SQIVND (reference sequence). Trimming took off 0 bases at V and 3 bases at J, with 12 bases between the two ends. In DNA, the CDR3 is TGTGCCAGTAGTATAGAATCAGGGCGGGTCTACGAGCAGTACTTC. Residues: CASSIESGRVYEQYF.

The chain employs TRBV13 and TRBJ1-1; a weak D match, TRBD1 (6 bases). This CDR3 spans 15 amino acids. Germline-derived CDR1 and CDR2 are PRHDT and FYEKMQ (reference sequence). Trimming removed 6 bases at V and 1 base at J, with 15 bases between. This chain's CDR3 is CASSYTGKGNTEAFF. The CDR3, as DNA: TGTGCCAGCAGTTATACAGGGAAAGGGAACACTGAAGCTTTCTTT.

The rearrangement uses TRBV21-1 and TRBJ2-3; the table's D call, TRBD2, was not checked against the DNA. TRBV21-1 is a documented pseudogene. This CDR3 contains 17 residues. CDR3 in amino acids: CASSKPISGRDVDTQYF. CDR3 DNA: TGTGCCAGCAGCAAACCTATTAGCGGGAGGGACGTAGATACGCAGTATTTT.

The chain employs TRBV5-8 and TRBJ1-2; 7 bases line up with TRBD1. The CDR3 runs to 15 residues. Trimming at V came to 4 bases and at J to 2 bases, leaving 8 bases not matched to a gene. In germline, CDR1 is SGHTS, CDR2 YDEGEE. CDR3 region: CASSQLGGGNYGYTF. The CDR3 DNA sequence: TGTGCCAGCAGCCAACTCGGAGGGGGCAACTATGGCTACACCTTC.

The chain links TRBV4-3 to TRBJ1-2; 7 bases are a match to TRBD1. Germline CDR1 is LGHNA and CDR2 is YSLEER. The CDR3 contains 16 residues. V gave up 0 bases and J gave up 0 bases; unmatched junction bases: 4. The chain's CDR3 is CASSQDSGGANYGYTF. CDR3 DNA sequence: TGCGCCAGCAGCCAAGATTCAGGGGGAGCTAACTATGGCTACACCTTC.

The V call is TRBV28, the J call TRBJ2-7; 8 bases match TRBD1. Trimming took 6 bases from V and 4 from J; bases not matched to a gene: 11. The germline V gene has CDR1 MDHEN and CDR2 SYDVKM. This CDR3 region has 15 residues. For the CDR3, the DNA is TGTGCCAGCAGCACGGACAGGGAAGTTGGGTACGAGCAGTACTTC. Protein: CASSTDREVGYEQYF. Variable domain in full (rest from reference TRBV28 and TRBJ2-7): DVKVTQSSRYLVKRTGEKVFLECVQDMDHENMFWYRQDPGLGLRLIYFSYDVKMKEKGDIPEGYSVSREKKERFSLILESASTNQTSMYLCASSTDREVGYEQYFGPGTRLTVT.

This chain joins TRBV12-5 and TRBJ2-3; 8 bases fit TRBD2. Trimming at V came to 6 bases and at J to 3 bases, leaving 8 bases not matched to a gene. The CDR3 length is 15 residues. Germline CDR1 reads LGHNT; CDR2 reads FRNRAP. CDR3 bases: TGTGCTAGTGGGCTGACTAGCGCACCGACAGATACGCAGTATTTT. It translates to CASGLTSAPTDTQYF. Full variable domain (remainder filled in from reference TRBV12-5 and TRBJ2-3): DARVTQTPRHKVTEMGQEVTMRCQPILGHNTVFWYRQTMMQGLELLAYFRNRAPLDDSGMPKDRFSAEMPDATLATLKIQPSEPRDSAVYFCASGLTSAPTDTQYFGPGTRLTVL.

The rearrangement joins TRBV9 to TRBJ2-1, with 9 bases fitting TRBD2. CDR3 length equals 17 residues. J was trimmed by 0 bases and V by 3 bases; bases with no gene match: 7. CDR1 is SGDLS and CDR2 is YYNGEE in the germline V gene. The CDR3 reads CASSDYSGSSSYNEQFF. CDR3 DNA sequence: TGTGCCAGCAGCGATTATAGCGGGAGTAGCTCCTACAATGAGCAGTTCTTC.

The chain joins TRBV5-1 to TRBJ2-1; D remains ambiguous. The germline CDR1 and CDR2 sequences are SGHRS and YFSETQ. V was clipped by 0 bases and J by 7 bases, with 8 bases between them. This CDR3 is 13 amino acids long. This chain's CDR3 is CASSLEGPNEQFF. The CDR3 DNA follows: TGCGCCAGCAGCTTGGAGGGCCCGAATGAGCAGTTCTTC.